Reported below is one T cell receptor beta chain. TCRdb's copy holds only in-frame clones and misses some; the assay was immunoSEQ multiplex PCR. The sample contains more than 90,000 clones, less than 90% of which appear only once. The data were taken from a study of T cell responses to AZD1222 COVID-19 vaccine. This CDR3 region has 16 residues. Trimming took 2 bases from V and 7 from J; bases not matched to a gene: 8. Germline CDR1 is MGHDK and CDR2 is SYGVNS. The rearrangement links TRBV25-1 to TRBJ1-6, with 7 positions matching TRBD1. Sequences were derived from peripheral blood, sampled on day 0 of AZD1222 vaccination. This TCR was recovered from an adult in good health. CDR3 loop: CASSEIMGQPNSPLHF. CDR3 sequence (DNA): TGTGCCAGCAGTGAAATTATGGGACAGCCGAATTCACCCCTCCACTTT.